The rows below give T cell receptor beta chains drawn from one sample of a study of glioma-infiltrating T cells after dendritic cell vaccination. Sequenced by immunoSEQ multiplex PCR; TCRdb stores in-frame clones only, minus some. This table has some 90,000 clones, over 75% appearing once. The sample here was blood, taken after dendritic cell vaccination. These receptors were taken from a human donor with glioblastoma. Both conserved end residues are part of each CDR3. D genes are given only for firm matches. Size tells how often a clone was seen (once, few, many) or the class of an expanded clone, and some rows leave it out.

d_call cdr3_length clone_size j_call v_call cdr3_nt cdr3_aa
TRBD1 15 . TRBJ2-1 TRBV13 TGTGCCAGCAGAGCTCAAGGGACAGGGGGTAGTGAGCAGTTCTTC CASRAQGTGGSEQFF
. 14 . TRBJ1-2 TRBV5-4 TGTGCCAGCAGCCCTCAGTTGGGGGGCTATGGCTACACCTTC CASSPQLGGYGYTF
TRBD1 15 . TRBJ2-1 TRBV7-2 TGTGCCAGCAGCCCAGGACAGGGGCAGAGAGGCGAGCAGTTCTTC CASSPGQGQRGEQFF
. 12 . TRBJ1-1 TRBV28 TGTGCCAGCAACCGGCTGTTTTCGGAGGCTTTCTTT CASNRLFSEAFF
. 14 few TRBJ1-3 TRBV10-2 TGCGCCAGCAGTCTTCCAGGCTCTGGAAACACCATATATTTT CASSLPGSGNTIYF
TRBD1 18 few TRBJ2-1 TRBV11-2 TGTGCCAGCAGCACAGCGCTGGGGACAGGGGGAAACTACAATGAGCAGTTCTTC CASSTALGTGGNYNEQFF
. 16 . TRBJ2-1 TRBV13 TGTGCCAGCAGCTCAAACCTACCTGGCTCCTACAATGAGCAGTTCTTC CASSSNLPGSYNEQFF
. 13 . TRBJ1-2 TRBV9 TGTGCCAGCAGCGTAGGAGGATATTATGGCTACACCTTC CASSVGGYYGYTF
TRBD2 16 . TRBJ2-5 TRBV19 TGTGCCAGTAGTAACGGACTAGCGGGGGCACAAGAGACCCAGTACTTC CASSNGLAGAQETQYF
. 13 . TRBJ1-2 TRBV5-6 TGTGCCAGCAGCTTGGAACAGAATTATGGCTACACCTTC CASSLEQNYGYTF
. 14 . TRBJ2-1 TRBV6-5 TGTGCCAGCAGTCGGGAGAGGGCGTACAATGAGCAGTTCTTC CASSRERAYNEQFF
TRBD2 15 . TRBJ2-2 TRBV6-1 TGTGCCAGCAGTGAAGTACTAGCGGTCAGGGGGGAGCTGTTTTTT CASSEVLAVRGELFF
. 16 few TRBJ2-3 TRBV27 TGTGCCAGCAGTTTAAGTGGAGCGGCTCGCACAGATACGCAGTATTTT CASSLSGAARTDTQYF
. 16 . TRBJ2-6 TRBV9 TGTGCCAGCAGCGCCCGGACAGAACCTGGGGCCAACGTCCTGACTTTC CASSARTEPGANVLTF
. 17 . TRBJ2-5 TRBV10-3 TGTGCCATCAGTGAAAAGGGGATTACAGCTGCTCAAGAGACCCAGTACTTC CAISEKGITAAQETQYF
TRBD1 17 . TRBJ2-1 TRBV28 TGTGCCAGCAGTTTCCGCCGACAGGGGGGGGCGTACAATGAGCAGTTCTTC CASSFRRQGGAYNEQFF
. 16 . TRBJ1-4 TRBV15 TGTGCCACCAGCAGAGATCCCGGTCCCTCATCCGAAAAACTGTTTTTT CATSRDPGPSSEKLFF
. 14 . TRBJ2-1 TRBV7-8 TGTGCCAGCAGTCGTCCCCCCCGGGTTTATGAGCAGTTCTTC CASSRPPRVYEQFF
TRBD1 14 . TRBJ2-3 TRBV19 TGTGCCAGTAGGCCGGGACAGGGACTGTATACGCAGTATTTT CASRPGQGLYTQYF
. 15 . TRBJ2-3 TRBV5-1 TGCGCCAGCAGCTTGGCGAACAGCCCATCAGATACGCAGTATTTT CASSLANSPSDTQYF
. 15 . TRBJ1-1 TRBV5-1 TGCGCCAGCAGCCCCGTCGGGGGGCGGGGGACTGAAGCTTTCTTT CASSPVGGRGTEAFF
. 16 . TRBJ1-4 TRBV5-3 TGTGCCAGAAGCTTGGGAGTTGGGGGGGTTAATGAAAAACTGTTTTTT CARSLGVGGVNEKLFF
. 14 . TRBJ1-4 TRBV2 TGTGCCAGCAGGTTGACATACACTAATGAAAAACTGTTTTTT CASRLTYTNEKLFF
TRBD1 17 . TRBJ2-6 TRBV18 TGTGCCAGCTCACCAAAGGGGGCAGGCTCCGGGGCCAACGTCCTGACTTTC CASSPKGAGSGANVLTF
TRBD1 16 . TRBJ1-2 TRBV5-6 TGTGCCAGCAGCGAATATACGGACAGGGATAACTATGGCTACACCTTC CASSEYTDRDNYGYTF
. 16 . TRBJ2-3 TRBV5-1 TGCGCCAGCAGCTTGGCCGGCGGGTCTAGCACAGATACGCAGTATTTT CASSLAGGSSTDTQYF
TRBD2 17 . TRBJ2-5 TRBV27 TGTGCCAGCAGCCCTGCCCGATCTAGCGGTTACCAAGAGACCCAGTACTTC CASSPARSSGYQETQYF
TRBD1 12 . TRBJ1-1 TRBV5-1 TGCGCCAGCAGCCTAGGACAGGGGAGGGCTTTCTTT CASSLGQGRAFF
TRBD2 16 few TRBJ2-2 TRBV27 TGTGCCAGCAGTCCGCCGGGACTAGGGTTCTCCGCGGAGCTGTTTTTT CASSPPGLGFSAELFF
. 11 . TRBJ1-2 TRBV20-1 TGCAGTGCTAGAGGAGTGTTAGGCTACACCTTC CSARGVLGYTF